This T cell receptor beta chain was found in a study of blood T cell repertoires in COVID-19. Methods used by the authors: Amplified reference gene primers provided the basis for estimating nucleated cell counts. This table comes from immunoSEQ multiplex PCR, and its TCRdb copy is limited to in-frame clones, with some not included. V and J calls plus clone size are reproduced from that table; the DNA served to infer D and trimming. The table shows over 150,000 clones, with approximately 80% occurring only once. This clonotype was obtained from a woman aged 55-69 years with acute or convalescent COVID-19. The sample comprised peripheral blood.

The CDR3 DNA reads TGCGCCAGCAGCCGGTCTGGTAGCGGGGGGCGAGGATACAATGAGCAGTTCTTC. Translating it yields CASSRSGSGGRGYNEQFF. The gene calls are TRBV4-1 and TRBJ2-1; 10 positions match TRBD2. This CDR3 spans 18 amino acids. Losses at the gene ends were 4 bases for V and 4 bases for J; bases not matched to a gene: 13. Germline values: CDR1 MGHRA, CDR2 YSYEKL.